These T cell receptor beta chains were read from a single sample in a study of OX40 agonist ivuxolimab in advanced cancers. Repertoires were generated with immunoSEQ multiplex PCR, while TCRdb's copy carries only in-frame clones and drops some. The profile shows 55,000 to 70,000 clones, around four fifths of them singletons. The sample in question was CD4+ or CD8+ T cells sorted from blood, obtained in a trial of the OX40 agonist ivuxolimab. These receptors were obtained from an adult with an advanced solid tumor such as melanoma, head and neck, liver or kidney cancer. Each CDR3 is given with its conserved first and last residue. A D gene is named only where the DNA matches it firmly. Expanded clones get a size class; other rows say once, few or many, or leave the size out.

v_gene	d_gene	abundance	j_gene	CDR3nt	CDR3aa
TRBV30	NA	few	TRBJ2-1	TGTGCCTTCCACCGGGACACATACAATGAGCAGTTCTTC	CAFHRDTYNEQFF
TRBV23-1	NA	NA	TRBJ2-3	TGCGCCAGCAGTCGGATAACCACAGATACGCAGTATTTT	CASSRITTDTQYF
TRBV5-4	NA	NA	TRBJ1-2	TGTGCCAGCAGACCGACCGGGGCGGCTGATGGCTACACCTTC	CASRPTGAADGYTF
TRBV6-5	NA	NA	TRBJ1-2	TGTGCCAGCAGTTACAACGGGGATCAGGGCTACACCTTC	CASSYNGDQGYTF
TRBV7-2	NA	NA	TRBJ2-7	TGTGCCAGCAGCCCAGAGAGACTACCAAGCTCCTACGAGCAGTACTTC	CASSPERLPSSYEQYF
TRBV28	NA	NA	TRBJ2-1	TGTGCCAGCAGTTACCTGGACAATGAGCAGTTCTTC	CASSYLDNEQFF
TRBV30	TRBD1	NA	TRBJ1-4	TGTGCCTGTTCTAGGACAGGCCCTGAAAAACTGTTTTTT	CACSRTGPEKLFF
TRBV19	TRBD2	NA	TRBJ2-1	TGTGCCAGTAGTATAGAACTAGCGGAGCACAATGAGCAGTTCTTC	CASSIELAEHNEQFF
TRBV7-9	TRBD2	NA	TRBJ2-1	TGTGCCAGCAGCTCAACGGAGACTAGCGGGAGTAATGAGCAGTTCTTC	CASSSTETSGSNEQFF
TRBV27	NA	NA	TRBJ2-1	TGTGCCAGCAGTTTATCCCTTAGAACTGGGGAGCAGTTCTTC	CASSLSLRTGEQFF
TRBV5-1	NA	NA	TRBJ1-1	TGCGCCAGCAGCCATGGTAGAGGTTCAAACACTGAAGCTTTCTTT	CASSHGRGSNTEAFF
TRBV11-2	TRBD1	NA	TRBJ2-7	TGTGCCAGCAGCTCCTACAGGGGAGAGTACTTC	CASSSYRGEYF
TRBV7-2	NA	NA	TRBJ2-1	TGTGCCAGCAGCTTATGGGGCGACAATGAGCAGTTCTTC	CASSLWGDNEQFF
TRBV13	NA	NA	TRBJ2-7	TGTGCCAGCACCGGGGGTCGCGGGTTTTCCTACGAGCAGTACTTC	CASTGGRGFSYEQYF
TRBV14	TRBD1	NA	TRBJ2-1	TGTGCCAGCAGCCACCCCGGGACAGGGGAGTTCTTC	CASSHPGTGEFF
TRBV14	NA	NA	TRBJ1-2	TGTGCCAGCAGCCCTATGGGGATCGGGGGCACTGGCTACACCTTC	CASSPMGIGGTGYTF
TRBV19	TRBD2	few	TRBJ2-5	TGTGCCAGTAGTATACTGACTAGCGGGGGAGAGACCCAGTACTTC	CASSILTSGGETQYF
TRBV30	NA	NA	TRBJ1-2	TGTGCCGGATGGACGGCCATATATGGCTACACCTTC	CAGWTAIYGYTF
TRBV7-3	NA	NA	TRBJ2-7	TGTGCCAGCAGCTCCGACCCAGCAGGGTACGAGCAGTACTTC	CASSSDPAGYEQYF
TRBV7-3	NA	once	TRBJ2-1	TGTGCCAGCAGCTTAGAGGGCAGCGCCATAGAGCAGTTCTTC	CASSLEGSAIEQFF
TRBV28	TRBD1	NA	TRBJ2-5	TGTGCCAGCAGTTCCCAGACAGGGCAAGAGACCCAGTACTTC	CASSSQTGQETQYF
TRBV6-6	NA	NA	TRBJ1-2	TGTGCCAGCAGTTACTCGATCGAGCACAGGCGGAGTGGCTACACCTTC	CASSYSIEHRRSGYTF
TRBV7-8	TRBD1	NA	TRBJ1-2	TGTGCCAGCAGCGTACAGGGGGACTATGGCTACACCTTC	CASSVQGDYGYTF
TRBV19	NA	once	TRBJ2-3	TGTGCCAGTAGTCCCGGCCCGTTTAATACGCAGTATTTT	CASSPGPFNTQYF
TRBV28	TRBD2	once	TRBJ2-5	TGTGCCAGCAGGACTGGCGGGAGGGTGACCCAGTACTTC	CASRTGGRVTQYF
TRBV28	NA	NA	TRBJ2-7	TGTGCCAGCAGCCCTTCTTGGGGTTGGGCGCGGGAGCAGTACTTC	CASSPSWGWAREQYF
TRBV27	TRBD1	NA	TRBJ1-2	TGTGCCAGCAAGGGGACAGGGGAGGACTATGGCTACACCTTC	CASKGTGEDYGYTF
TRBV6-6	TRBD2	NA	TRBJ2-7	TGTGCCCCCGGAGCGAGACTAGCTTTTTACGAGCAGTACTTC	CAPGARLAFYEQYF
TRBV5-6	NA	NA	TRBJ2-2	TGTGCCAGCAGCATCCGGGACCCGGATCCCGGGGAGCTGTTTTTT	CASSIRDPDPGELFF
TRBV27	NA	NA	TRBJ1-1	TGTGCCAGCAGTTTACAGTTAATGAACACTGAAGCTTTCTTT	CASSLQLMNTEAFF
TRBV7-9	TRBD2	few	TRBJ2-1	TGTGCCAGCAGCCGGGGGACTAGCGGACCACACAATGAGCAGTTCTTC	CASSRGTSGPHNEQFF
TRBV6-6	TRBD1	once	TRBJ1-2	TGTGCCAGCGGGACAGGGGGCGTTTTCTATGGCTACACCTTC	CASGTGGVFYGYTF
TRBV5-1	NA	NA	TRBJ2-2	TGCGCCAGCAGCTTGGAATCTAGCGCGAACACCGGGGAGCTGTTTTTT	CASSLESSANTGELFF
TRBV10-3	NA	once	TRBJ2-3	TGTGCCATCAGTGAGTCAACCAGCACAGATACGCAGTATTTT	CAISESTSTDTQYF
TRBV29-1	NA	NA	TRBJ2-7	TGCAGCGTTGTGGGACCGCACGAGCAGTACTTC	CSVVGPHEQYF
TRBV6-5	TRBD1	NA	TRBJ1-4	TGTGCCAGCAGTTACGTTTACCGGGACAGGGCAAAACTGTTTTTT	CASSYVYRDRAKLFF
TRBV2	TRBD2	NA	TRBJ2-1	TGTGCCAGCAGCGGGGGGGTAAGCGGGATTGAGCAGTTCTTC	CASSGGVSGIEQFF
TRBV5-1	NA	NA	TRBJ2-7	TGCGCCAGCAGCTTGAGCCCGACAAAAACTCCTTACGAGCAGTACTTC	CASSLSPTKTPYEQYF
TRBV5-1	NA	NA	TRBJ2-7	TGCGCCAGCAACCCCTCCACGGGCGCCTACGAGCAGTACTTC	CASNPSTGAYEQYF
TRBV4-3	NA	NA	TRBJ2-3	TGCGCCAGCAGCCAAGCAGGGCTCAACACAGATACGCAGTATTTT	CASSQAGLNTDTQYF
TRBV11-3	NA	NA	TRBJ2-3	TGTGCCAGCAGCTCTCGAGGCAGTACAGATACGCAGTATTTT	CASSSRGSTDTQYF
TRBV28	NA	NA	TRBJ2-2	TGTGCCAGCAGCTACGCGGGACATAGGACCGGGGAGCTGTTTTTT	CASSYAGHRTGELFF
TRBV19	NA	NA	TRBJ2-1	TGTGCCAGTCATGGCTTACAGAATGAGCAGTTCTTC	CASHGLQNEQFF
TRBV5-1	NA	NA	TRBJ2-5	TGCGCCAGCAGCTTGCGAGAGACCCAGTACTTC	CASSLRETQYF
TRBV7-2	TRBD1	NA	TRBJ1-4	TGTGCCAGCAGCCTTGCCGGGACAGGGTCGGGAAAACTGTTTTTT	CASSLAGTGSGKLFF
TRBV7-9	NA	NA	TRBJ1-1	TGTGCCAGCAGCTTAGTAGGGTTCGGAACTGAAGCTTTCTTT	CASSLVGFGTEAFF
TRBV6-1	NA	NA	TRBJ1-1	TGTGCCAGCAGTGTAGGGTTGAGGAACACTGAAGCTTTCTTT	CASSVGLRNTEAFF
TRBV5-8	TRBD1	NA	TRBJ2-7	TGTGCCAGCAGCTTTACACAGGGGGAAGACTACGAGCAGTACTTC	CASSFTQGEDYEQYF
TRBV11-2	NA	NA	TRBJ2-7	TGTGCCAGCAGCCCCCCCCACGAGCAGTACTTC	CASSPPHEQYF
TRBV28	TRBD1	NA	TRBJ2-3	TGTGCCAGCAGTTTATTTCCGGGACAGGGCATGGGAGATACGCAGTATTTT	CASSLFPGQGMGDTQYF
TRBV5-1	TRBD1	NA	TRBJ2-2	TGCGCCAGCAGCCACAAAGGGACAGAGGGTTTGGGCGGGGAGCTGTTTTTT	CASSHKGTEGLGGELFF
TRBV2	TRBD1	NA	TRBJ2-2	TGTGCCAGCAGTGTCCGGGACACAGGGGGAGACACCGGGGAGCTGTTTTTT	CASSVRDTGGDTGELFF
TRBV28	NA	NA	TRBJ2-7	TGTGCCAGCAGACAATTTGACGTCTACGAGCAGTACTTC	CASRQFDVYEQYF
TRBV5-1	NA	NA	TRBJ1-4	TGCGCCAGCAGCTTGGGAGGAACCGATGAAAAACTGTTTTTT	CASSLGGTDEKLFF
TRBV5-1	NA	once	TRBJ2-7	TGCGCCAGCAGCTTGGCAGCGTCGACCTACGAGCAGTACTTC	CASSLAASTYEQYF
TRBV7-8	NA	NA	TRBJ2-6	TGTGCCAGCAGCATAAACAGGGTTGGGGCCAACGTCCTGACTTTC	CASSINRVGANVLTF
TRBV7-9	NA	NA	TRBJ2-7	TGTGCCAGCAGGGCCTTACCCACCTACGAGCAGTACTTC	CASRALPTYEQYF
TRBV9	NA	NA	TRBJ2-5	TGTGCCAGCAGCGTAGGAGGTCGGACTCTGTACCAAGAGACCCAGTACTTC	CASSVGGRTLYQETQYF
TRBV6-5	TRBD2	NA	TRBJ2-2	TGTGCCACCTCAATAGCGGGAAACACCGGGGAGCTGTTTTTT	CATSIAGNTGELFF